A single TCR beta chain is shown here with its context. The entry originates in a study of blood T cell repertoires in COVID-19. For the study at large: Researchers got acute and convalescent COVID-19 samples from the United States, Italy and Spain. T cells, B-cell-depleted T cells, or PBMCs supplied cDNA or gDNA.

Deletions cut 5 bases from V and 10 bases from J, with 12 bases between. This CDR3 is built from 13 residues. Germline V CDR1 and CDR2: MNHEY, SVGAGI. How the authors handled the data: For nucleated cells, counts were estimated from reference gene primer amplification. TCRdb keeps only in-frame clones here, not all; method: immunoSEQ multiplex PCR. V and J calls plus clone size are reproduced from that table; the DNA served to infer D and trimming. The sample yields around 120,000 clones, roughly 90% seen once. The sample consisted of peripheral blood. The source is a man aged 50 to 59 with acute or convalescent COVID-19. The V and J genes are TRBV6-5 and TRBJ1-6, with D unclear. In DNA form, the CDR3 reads TGTGCCAGCAGTAGACAACAGTTATCACCCCTCCACTTT. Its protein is CASSRQQLSPLHF.